The clone carrying this T cell receptor beta chain has only one observation. The antigen is unknown. This CDR3 comprises 15 residues. V gave up 1 base and J gave up 3 bases; unmatched junction bases: 5. CDR1 and CDR2 from the germline V gene are SGHRS and YFSETQ. This sample was included in a study of T cell clones after liver transplantation. Across the whole study: Post-transplant blood was tracked for graft-donor-reactive T cell clones identified in a pre-transplant mixed lymphocyte reaction. General observations from the study: In 5 of 8 subjects, circulating graft-donor-reactive CD4 TCRbeta sequences fell significantly after transplant.

The assay was immunoSEQ multiplex PCR, and TCRdb's table has in-frame clones only and misses some. Of 20,000 to 25,000 clones in the sample, roughly 80% are singletons; the top ten hold about 32%. The material was CD8+ T cells from blood, obtained around 54 months after liver transplant. The chain carries TRBV5-1 and TRBJ1-2, with 8 bases aligning to TRBD1. This sequence was found in a human patient who received a liver transplant. The graft donor may have contributed some T cells. CDR3 coding DNA: TGCGCCAGCAGCTTGTACGGACAGGGCCACTATGGCTACACCTTC. Translation: CASSLYGQGHYGYTF.